The 2 T cell receptor beta chains below come from one sample, sequenced in a study of blood T cell repertoires in COVID-19. TCRdb's table, derived via immunoSEQ multiplex PCR, lists solely in-frame clones and lacks some. Found here are roughly 130,000 clones, almost 85% of them singletons; the top ten hold around 12%. The specimen sequenced was peripheral blood. The receptor set was obtained from a woman aged 30 to 39 who had recovered from COVID-19.

This clone has a count of ten or more. The chain links TRBV25-1 to TRBJ1-2, with 9 bases matching TRBD1. CDR1 is MGHDK and CDR2 is SYGVNS in the germline V gene. The CDR3 totals 14 residues. V gave up 3 bases and J gave up 4 bases; unmatched junction bases: 3. In DNA, the CDR3 is TGTGCCAGCAGTGAGCAGGACAGGGGCTATGGCTACACCTTC. It yields the protein CASSEQDRGYGYTF.

This chain uses TRBV6-5 with TRBJ1-1; a weak D match, TRBD1 (6 bases). CDR3 size: 13 residues. With 10 bases removed from V and 4 bases from J, the gap between germline ends came to 16 bases. Germline V lookup: CDR1 MNHEY, CDR2 SVGAGI. This CDR3 is CATIRGSSTEAFF. The CDR3 DNA sequence: TGTGCCACGATCAGGGGCTCGAGCACTGAAGCTTTCTTT.